This T cell receptor (beta chain) was retrieved from a study of identical twins. Whole-study results and caveats: Twins' excess sharing was less marked for out-of-frame beta sequences.

TCRdb analysed the 5' RACE reads with MiXCR anew, one entry per CDR3 protein. Of around 550,000 distinct CDR3 sequences listed, 12% to 15% are singletons. This clonotype was seen only a few times. Its antigen is not identified. This CDR3 contains 14 residues. Trimming cost V 5 bases and J 3 bases, with 13 bases left between them. Germline loops: CDR1 SGHAT, CDR2 FQNNGV. The same data also went into a second study, on yellow fever vaccine responses in identical twins.

The chain carries TRBV11-2 and TRBJ1-1; D is possibly TRBD1 (6 bases). The sample consisted of CD4+ T cells sorted from blood. This TCR derives from a woman aged 18-35 years in good health. The CDR3 DNA reads as TGTGCCAGCAGCCCGGACAGAGTGGACACTGAAGCTTTCTTT. Its translation: CASSPDRVDTEAFF.